The clone carrying this T cell receptor beta chain was detected only a few times. Its specificity is not known. This probably arose from a read error, given a far larger clone one base away. Specified treatment: oral pan-JAK inhibitor, 5-10 mg twice daily. Extraction of RNA preceded its reverse transcription into cDNA, which served as the sequencing template. The assay was immunoSEQ multiplex PCR, and TCRdb's table has in-frame clones only and misses some. The sample lists roughly 220,000 clones; about two fifths were seen once. The sample comes from a study of CD8+ T cells in alopecia areata. Overall study: At a dose of 5 to 10 mg twice daily, oral tofacitinib was given to treated patients. Overall study results and limits: The presence of one nonresponder keeps the tie between baseline CD8+ expansion and response uncertain. Amid tofacitinib therapy, many expanded lesional clones stayed present in scalp and blood.

Per germline, CDR1 MGHDK and CDR2 SYGVNS. This CDR3 spans 12 amino acids. Trimming cost V 3 bases and J 2 bases, with 4 bases left between them. This sequence joins TRBV25-1 and TRBJ2-5; D unresolved. This receptor was identified in a human donor with alopecia areata. The sequenced sample was CD4+ T cells sorted from blood, obtained between weeks 30 and 35, from a patient treated with tofacitinib. The CDR3, as DNA: TGTGCCAGCAGTGAGCAGCAAGAGACCCAGTACTTC. Translated: CASSEQQETQYF.